These 23 T cell receptor beta chains originate from one sample sequenced in a study of T cell changes during pregnancy in multiple sclerosis. Clones were read by immunoSEQ multiplex PCR, and TCRdb kept only the in-frame ones, dropping some. The table records about 36,000 clones, 93% of them present only once. The sample was CD4+ T cells from peripheral blood mononuclear cells, taken in the first trimester of pregnancy. The receptors originated from a female donor with multiple sclerosis, enrolled in a pregnancy study.

This chain links TRBV4-2 with TRBJ1-2; TRBD1 is a possible D gene (5 bases). Germline CDR1 and CDR2: LGHNA and YNFKEQ. Trimming stripped 4 bases from V and 4 bases from J, with 16 bases between. The length of the CDR3 is 15 residues. Here the CDR3 DNA reads TGTGCCAGCAGCCCTAGGGGCAGGGCCACCTATGGCTACACCTTC. Translating gives CASSPRGRATYGYTF.

The chain employs TRBV6-5 and TRBJ1-1; TRBD1 aligns across 8 bases. The CDR3 covers 14 residues. Germline-derived CDR1 and CDR2 are MNHEY and SVGAGI. V lost 5 bases and J lost 5; bases outside the gene matches: 7. The CDR3 here is CASSQDRVVTEAFF. The CDR3 DNA sequence: TGTGCCAGCAGTCAGGACAGGGTGGTGACTGAAGCTTTCTTT.

This rearrangement joins TRBV4-1 to TRBJ2-1; D gene ambiguous. V lost 0 bases, J lost 7 bases, and 10 bases lay in between. The CDR3 has 14 residues. The V gene's germline CDR1 is MGHRA and CDR2 YSYEKL. In DNA, the CDR3 is TGCGCCAGCAGCCAAGATTTGTCTAGGAATGAGCAGTTCTTC. Residues: CASSQDLSRNEQFF.

J is TRBJ2-2 and V is TRBV27; tentatively, D is TRBD2 (5 bases). Trimming shortened V by 6 bases and J by 4 bases, and 9 bases separated the two germline ends. The CDR3 totals 13 residues. The germline CDR1 and CDR2 sequences are MNHEY and SMNVEV (reference sequence). This CDR3 is CASRAGGTGELFF. The CDR3 DNA reads TGTGCCAGCAGGGCGGGCGGCACCGGGGAGCTGTTTTTT.

The V gene is TRBV7-3, the J gene TRBJ1-6; D call uncertain. V dropped 5 bases and J dropped 10 bases, with 12 bases sitting between them. The CDR3 is 13 residues long. The germline CDR1 and CDR2 sequences are SGHTA and FQGTGA. In nucleotides, the CDR3 is TGTGCCAGCAGCCTCCAGACTGGATCACCCCTCCACTTT. This codes for CASSLQTGSPLHF. The full variable domain, its missing parts supplied by reference TRBV7-3 and TRBJ1-6, is GAGVSQTPSNKVTEKGKYVELRCDPISGHTALYWYRQSLGQGPEFLIYFQGTGAADDSGLPNDRFFAVRPEGSVSTLKIQRTERGDSAVYLCASSLQTGSPLHFGNGTRLTVT.

The rearrangement links TRBV28 to TRBJ1-2; TRBD1 agrees at 10 bases. Looked up from germline, CDR1 is MDHEN and CDR2 is SYDVKM. The CDR3 has 16 residues. J gave up 4 bases and V 7 bases, and 12 bases lay outside the gene matches. The CDR3 loop reads CASNSPGQGFGYGYTF. The CDR3 nucleotides read TGTGCCAGCAACAGTCCGGGACAGGGGTTTGGCTATGGCTACACCTTC.

The V gene is TRBV25-1, the J gene TRBJ1-2; maybe TRBD1 (6 bases). V dropped 1 base and J dropped 6 bases, with 9 bases sitting between them. The CDR3 spans 13 residues. The germline CDR1 and CDR2 sequences are MGHDK and SYGVNS. CDR3 loop: CASSEWGRDGYTF. Written as DNA, the CDR3 is TGTGCCAGCAGTGAATGGGGGCGCGATGGCTACACCTTC.

This chain joins TRBV7-3 and TRBJ1-1, with D possibly TRBD1 on 5 matching bases. The CDR3 consists of 13 residues. Germline V gives CDR1 SGHTA, CDR2 FQGTGA. Trimming left V 8 bases short and J 3 bases short, with 13 bases between. For the CDR3, the DNA is TGTGCCAGCCAGCTCGGGGGAGACACTGAAGCTTTCTTT. Its translation is CASQLGGDTEAFF.

The rearrangement joins TRBV2 to TRBJ2-3, with 7 bases aligning to TRBD2. This CDR3 comprises 14 residues. Germline V gives CDR1 SNHLY, CDR2 FYNNEI. V gave up 6 bases and J gave up 4 bases; unmatched junction bases: 7. CDR3 sequence: CASSQRGGADTQYF. The CDR3 coding sequence is TGTGCCAGCAGCCAACGGGGAGGGGCAGATACGCAGTATTTT.

The V call is TRBV10-3, the J call TRBJ1-2; D not resolved. CDR1 and CDR2 from the germline V gene are ENHRY and SYGVKD. Deletions cut 5 bases from V and 6 bases from J, with 13 bases between. This CDR3 is built from 13 residues. DNA of the CDR3: TGTGCCATCAGTTATGACAAGAGAGATGGCTACACCTTC. Its translation: CAISYDKRDGYTF.

The chain joins TRBV28 to TRBJ1-2; the match to TRBD1 covers 12 bases. Germline loops: CDR1 MDHEN, CDR2 SYDVKM. The J segment lost 8 bases and the V segment lost 8 bases, leaving 12 bases of the junction unmatched. This CDR3 region has 15 residues. CDR3 nucleotides: TGTGCCAGCGTCGTTTCGGGGACAGGGGGCGGGGGCTACACCTTC. This codes for CASVVSGTGGGGYTF.

The genes are TRBV5-1 and TRBJ1-1; 7 nucleotides match TRBD1. This CDR3 is 16 amino acids long. The V gene end was trimmed by 2 bases and the J gene end by 0 bases; junction bases not matched to a gene: 7. Per germline, CDR1 SGHRS and CDR2 YFSETQ. The CDR3 DNA is TGCGCCAGCAGCTTCGGGGACAGAAGAATGAACACTGAAGCTTTCTTT. Its translation is CASSFGDRRMNTEAFF.

This clone was counted once. The rearrangement links TRBV19 to TRBJ1-5, with TRBD1 identical over 7 bases. The CDR3 contains 15 residues. Germline CDR1 reads LNHDA; CDR2 reads SQIVND (reference sequence). V shed 5 bases and J 8 bases; nucleotides not matched to a gene: 12. CDR3 region: CASSPQTGPLKPQHF. CDR3 sequence (DNA): TGTGCCAGTAGTCCCCAGACAGGGCCGTTAAAGCCCCAGCATTTT.

The chain links TRBV11-2 to TRBJ1-1, with D possibly TRBD1 on 6 matching bases. Germline loops: CDR1 SGHAT, CDR2 FQNNGV. This CDR3 is built from 14 residues. V was shortened by 5 bases and J by 3 bases, with 13 bases between the two germline ends. The CDR3 loop reads CASSLRGWDTEAFF. The CDR3, as DNA: TGTGCCAGCAGCCTCAGGGGTTGGGACACTGAAGCTTTCTTT.

CDR3 in amino acids: CASSGGAGETQYF. For the CDR3, the DNA is TGTGCCAGCAGCGGGGGGGCCGGAGAGACCCAGTACTTC. The chain employs TRBV7-2 and TRBJ2-5; possible D gene TRBD2, 7 bases. Germline values: CDR1 SGHTA, CDR2 FQGNSA. V was clipped by 5 bases and J by 4 bases, with 11 bases between them. The CDR3 sequence is 13 residues long.

The chain carries TRBV29-1 and TRBJ2-2; 12 bases are a match to TRBD1. Trimming took 6 bases from V and 1 from J; bases not matched to a gene: 9. This CDR3 comprises 17 residues. Germline V gives CDR1 SQVTM, CDR2 ANQGSEA. CDR3 residues: CSVRSGQGAKNTGELFF. DNA for the CDR3: TGCAGCGTCCGATCGGGACAGGGGGCCAAGAACACCGGGGAGCTGTTTTTT.

The genes are TRBV30 and TRBJ1-1; the D is unclear. This CDR3 is built from 15 residues. V lost 2 bases and J lost 1, with 14 bases in between. Germline lookup yields CDR1 GTSNPN and CDR2 SVGIG (reference sequence). DNA for the CDR3: TGTGCCTGGAGTCTTACCCCCCGCGCGAACACTGAAGCTTTCTTT. It codes for CAWSLTPRANTEAFF.

The chain carries TRBV7-3 and TRBJ1-1; tentative D call: TRBD1 (5 bases). With 4 bases removed from V and 5 bases from J, the gap between germline ends came to 17 bases. Germline CDR1 reads SGHTA; CDR2 reads FQGTGA. The CDR3 has 15 residues. The CDR3: CASSSTGTSGTEAFF. Written as DNA, the CDR3 is TGTGCCAGCAGCTCGACCGGGACTTCTGGGACTGAAGCTTTCTTT. Looking up the rest from reference TRBV7-3 and TRBJ1-1 gives the full variable domain: GAGVSQTPSNKVTEKGKYVELRCDPISGHTALYWYRQSLGQGPEFLIYFQGTGAADDSGLPNDRFFAVRPEGSVSTLKIQRTERGDSAVYLCASSSTGTSGTEAFFGQGTRLTVV.

The rearrangement joins TRBV18 to TRBJ2-2, with 9 bases identical to TRBD2. J was trimmed by 5 bases and V by 8 bases; bases with no gene match: 3. This CDR3 has 13 residues. CDR1 is KGHSH and CDR2 is LQKENI in the germline V gene. The CDR3: CASGTSTTGELFF. The CDR3 DNA reads as TGTGCCAGCGGGACTAGCACGACCGGGGAGCTGTTTTTT.

J is TRBJ1-4 and V is TRBV15; no clear D. V dropped 0 bases and J dropped 4 bases, with 9 bases sitting between them. Germline CDR1 reads LNHNV; CDR2 reads YYDKDF (reference sequence). This CDR3 has 15 residues. CDR3 in DNA: TGTGCCACCAGCAGAGATAGGAGGGTTAATGAAAAACTGTTTTTT. It translates to CATSRDRRVNEKLFF. Full variable domain (rest looked up from reference TRBV15 and TRBJ1-4): DAMVIQNPRYQVTQFGKPVTLSCSQTLNHNVMYWYQQKSSQAPKLLFHYYDKDFNNEADTPDNFQSRRPNTSFCFLDIRSPGLGDTAMYLCATSRDRRVNEKLFFGSGTQLSVL.

The V call is TRBV4-3, the J call TRBJ1-1; D gene uncertain. Germline CDR1 reads LGHNA; CDR2 reads YSLEER. The CDR3 has 15 amino acids. V dropped 4 bases and J dropped 5 bases, with 17 bases sitting between them. The CDR3 DNA reads as TGCGCCAGCAGCCTTGGCGCAGGTCGAGTAACTGAAGCTTTCTTT. This translates into CASSLGAGRVTEAFF.

The chain joins TRBV18 to TRBJ2-3; the D is unclear. V lost 2 bases and J 2 bases, leaving 11 bases between the germline ends. Germline CDR1 is KGHSH and CDR2 is LQKENI. The CDR3 totals 15 residues. CDR3 sequence (DNA): TGTGCCAGCTCACCATCCAATTCCCCCACAGATACGCAGTATTTT. Translated: CASSPSNSPTDTQYF.

Comment on this clone: The same CDR3 arises from other DNA sequences in this sample as well. This sequence joins TRBV2 and TRBJ1-1; a weak D match, TRBD1 (6 bases). Germline V lookup: CDR1 SNHLY, CDR2 FYNNEI. The CDR3 loop spans 14 amino acids. V was clipped by 8 bases and J by 5 bases, with 18 bases between them. The CDR3 DNA reads TGTGCCAGCTCCGGACAGTTGGGTACAACTGAAGCTTTCTTT. Protein sequence: CASSGQLGTTEAFF.